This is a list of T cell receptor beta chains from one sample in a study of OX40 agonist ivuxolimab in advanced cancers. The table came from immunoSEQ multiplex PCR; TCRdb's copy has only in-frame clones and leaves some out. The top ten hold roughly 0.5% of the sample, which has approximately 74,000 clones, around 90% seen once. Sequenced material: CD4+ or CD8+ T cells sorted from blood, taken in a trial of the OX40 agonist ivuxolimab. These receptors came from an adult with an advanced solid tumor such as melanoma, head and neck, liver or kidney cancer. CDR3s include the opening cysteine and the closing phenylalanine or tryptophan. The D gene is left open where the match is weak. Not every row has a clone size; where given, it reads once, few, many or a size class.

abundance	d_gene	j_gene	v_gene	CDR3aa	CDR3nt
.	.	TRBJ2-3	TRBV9	CASSYSGSPDTQYF	TGTGCCAGCAGCTACTCAGGGAGCCCAGATACGCAGTATTTT
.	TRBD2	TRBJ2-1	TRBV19	CASRMALAGVNEQFF	TGTGCCAGTAGAATGGCGCTAGCGGGAGTCAATGAGCAGTTCTTC
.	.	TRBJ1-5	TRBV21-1	CASSTYREGQPQHF	TGTGCCAGCAGCACATACAGGGAAGGACAGCCCCAGCATTTT
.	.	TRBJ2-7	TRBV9	CASSVTGTAGHEQYF	TGTGCCAGCAGCGTAACCGGGACGGCCGGACACGAGCAGTACTTC
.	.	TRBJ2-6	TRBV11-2	CASSLDSPLTF	TGTGCCAGCAGCTTAGATTCCCCCCTGACTTTC
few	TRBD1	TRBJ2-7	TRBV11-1	CASSRQPPGTGSEQYF	TGTGCCAGCAGCCGTCAACCACCCGGGACAGGGTCCGAGCAGTACTTC
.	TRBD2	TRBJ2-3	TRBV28	CASGRIAGGTDTQYF	TGTGCCAGCGGAAGGATAGCGGGAGGGACAGATACGCAGTATTTT
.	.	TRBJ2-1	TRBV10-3	CAISETPSSYNEQFF	TGTGCCATCAGCGAGACTCCTAGCTCCTACAATGAGCAGTTCTTC
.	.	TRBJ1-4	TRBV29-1	CSVEIGNGEKLFF	TGCAGCGTTGAAATAGGGAATGGTGAAAAACTGTTTTTT
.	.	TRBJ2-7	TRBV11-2	CASSLRSRGDEQYF	TGTGCCAGCAGCTTAAGGAGTCGGGGAGACGAGCAGTACTTC
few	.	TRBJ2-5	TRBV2	CASSPLLSVSQETQYF	TGTGCCAGCAGCCCTCTGCTTAGTGTAAGCCAAGAGACCCAGTACTTC
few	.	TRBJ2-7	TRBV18	CASSETTGHLYEQYF	TGTGCCAGCTCAGAAACAACAGGGCATCTGTACGAGCAGTACTTC
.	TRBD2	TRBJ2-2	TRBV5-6	CASSSGLAGGRWTGELFF	TGTGCCAGCAGCTCAGGACTAGCGGGAGGCCGGTGGACCGGGGAGCTGTTTTTT
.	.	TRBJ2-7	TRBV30	CAWSASAYEQYF	TGTGCCTGGAGTGCCTCAGCCTACGAGCAGTACTTC
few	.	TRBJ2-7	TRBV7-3	CASSLSGGDDEQYF	TGTGCCAGCAGCTTAAGTGGGGGCGACGACGAGCAGTACTTC
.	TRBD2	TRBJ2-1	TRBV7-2	CASSRRPLAGGNNEQFF	TGTGCCAGCAGCCGTAGGCCCTTAGCGGGAGGTAACAATGAGCAGTTCTTC
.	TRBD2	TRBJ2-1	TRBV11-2	CASSLDPASGSRNEQFF	TGTGCCAGCAGCTTAGATCCGGCTAGCGGGAGTAGAAATGAGCAGTTCTTC
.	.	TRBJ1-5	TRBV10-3	CAISDGPNQPQHF	TGTGCCATCAGTGACGGTCCAAATCAGCCCCAGCATTTT
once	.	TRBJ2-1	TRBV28	CASKGLLGASPAAEQFF	TGTGCCAGCAAGGGGCTTTTGGGGGCTTCCCCGGCCGCTGAGCAGTTCTTC
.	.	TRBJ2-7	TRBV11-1	CASRRDTYEQYF	TGTGCCAGCAGACGCGACACCTACGAGCAGTACTTC
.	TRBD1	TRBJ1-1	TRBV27	CASTKPGTANTEAFF	TGTGCCAGCACCAAACCCGGGACAGCCAACACTGAAGCTTTCTTT
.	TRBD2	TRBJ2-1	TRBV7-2	CASSPSGSFHNEQFF	TGTGCCAGCAGCCCTAGCGGGAGTTTCCACAATGAGCAGTTCTTC
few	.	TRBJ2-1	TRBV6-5	CASSPYGNGNEQFF	TGTGCCAGCAGTCCCTATGGAAATGGCAATGAGCAGTTCTTC
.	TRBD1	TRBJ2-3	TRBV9	CASSVRQGGTDTQYF	TGTGCCAGCAGCGTCCGACAGGGTGGTACAGATACGCAGTATTTT
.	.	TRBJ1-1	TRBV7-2	CASSLVAIRDTEAFF	TGTGCCAGCAGCTTAGTGGCAATTAGGGACACTGAAGCTTTCTTT
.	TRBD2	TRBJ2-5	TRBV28	CASSSIGLADQETQYF	TGTGCCAGCAGTTCAATCGGACTAGCGGACCAAGAGACCCAGTACTTC
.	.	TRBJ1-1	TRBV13	CASNNLGGGAAQNTEAFF	TGTGCCAGCAATAACCTGGGGGGGGGCGCCGCCCAGAACACTGAAGCTTTCTTT
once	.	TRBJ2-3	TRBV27	CASSLRGRSGADTQYF	TGTGCCAGCAGTTTGAGGGGGAGGTCGGGCGCAGATACGCAGTATTTT
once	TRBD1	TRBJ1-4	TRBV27	CASSVGQGFNEKLFF	TGTGCCAGCAGTGTAGGACAGGGTTTCAATGAAAAACTGTTTTTT
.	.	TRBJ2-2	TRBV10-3	CAISESGARELFF	TGTGCCATCAGTGAGTCGGGTGCGCGGGAGCTGTTTTTT
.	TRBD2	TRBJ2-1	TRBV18	CASSPRLAGAVISNNEQFF	TGTGCCAGCTCACCTAGACTAGCGGGGGCCGTAATCAGTAACAATGAGCAGTTCTTC
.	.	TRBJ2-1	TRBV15	CATSGGYYNEQFF	TGTGCCACCAGCGGGGGCTATTACAATGAGCAGTTCTTC
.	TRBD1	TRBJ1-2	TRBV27	CASSLAGQGAGGYTF	TGTGCCAGCAGTTTAGCGGGACAGGGGGCGGGTGGCTACACCTTC
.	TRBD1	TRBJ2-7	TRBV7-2	CASSYRQGPYEQYF	TGTGCCAGCAGCTACAGACAGGGGCCCTACGAGCAGTACTTC
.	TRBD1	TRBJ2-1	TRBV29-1	CSVEWGQGRYEQFF	TGCAGCGTTGAGTGGGGACAGGGACGATATGAGCAGTTCTTC
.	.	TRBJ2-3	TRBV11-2	CASSFGGTGQYF	TGTGCCAGCAGCTTCGGAGGGACCGGGCAGTATTTT
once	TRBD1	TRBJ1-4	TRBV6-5	CASSLGQATNEKLFF	TGTGCCAGCAGTTTAGGACAGGCAACTAATGAAAAACTGTTTTTT
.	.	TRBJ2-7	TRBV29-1	CSVERDNYEQYF	TGCAGCGTTGAACGGGACAACTACGAGCAGTACTTC
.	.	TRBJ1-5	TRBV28	CASSKDRRYQPQHF	TGTGCCAGCAGTAAAGACAGGCGCTATCAGCCCCAGCATTTT
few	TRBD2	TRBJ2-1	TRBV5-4	CASSWGGAGLNNEQFF	TGTGCCAGCAGCTGGGGAGGAGCGGGACTTAACAATGAGCAGTTCTTC
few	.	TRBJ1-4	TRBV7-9	CASRSSGGAMHEKLFF	TGTGCCAGCAGATCGTCGGGAGGGGCGATGCATGAAAAACTGTTTTTT
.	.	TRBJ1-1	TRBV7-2	CASSPRSNSRTNTEAFF	TGTGCCAGCAGCCCCCGGAGTAACAGCCGGACAAACACTGAAGCTTTCTTT
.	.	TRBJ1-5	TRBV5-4	CASSLGGDQPQHF	TGTGCCAGCAGCTTGGGTGGCGATCAGCCCCAGCATTTT
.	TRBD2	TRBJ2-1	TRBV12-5	CASGLAGGWNEQFF	TGTGCTAGTGGGCTAGCGGGAGGATGGAATGAGCAGTTCTTC
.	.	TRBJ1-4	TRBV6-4	CASSVDLNEKLFF	TGTGCCAGCAGTGTGGACCTAAATGAAAAACTGTTTTTT
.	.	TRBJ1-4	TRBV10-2	CASRRGTSANEKLFF	TGCGCCAGCAGAAGGGGGACTTCCGCTAATGAAAAACTGTTTTTT
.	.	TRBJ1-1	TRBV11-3	CASSPWTGMNTEAFF	TGTGCCAGCAGCCCCTGGACGGGAATGAACACTGAAGCTTTCTTT
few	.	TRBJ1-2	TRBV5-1	CASSLDGQEYGYTF	TGCGCCAGCAGCTTGGATGGACAAGAGTATGGCTACACCTTC
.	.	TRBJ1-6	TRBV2	CASSQAYNSPLHF	TGTGCCAGCAGTCAGGCCTATAATTCACCCCTCCACTTT